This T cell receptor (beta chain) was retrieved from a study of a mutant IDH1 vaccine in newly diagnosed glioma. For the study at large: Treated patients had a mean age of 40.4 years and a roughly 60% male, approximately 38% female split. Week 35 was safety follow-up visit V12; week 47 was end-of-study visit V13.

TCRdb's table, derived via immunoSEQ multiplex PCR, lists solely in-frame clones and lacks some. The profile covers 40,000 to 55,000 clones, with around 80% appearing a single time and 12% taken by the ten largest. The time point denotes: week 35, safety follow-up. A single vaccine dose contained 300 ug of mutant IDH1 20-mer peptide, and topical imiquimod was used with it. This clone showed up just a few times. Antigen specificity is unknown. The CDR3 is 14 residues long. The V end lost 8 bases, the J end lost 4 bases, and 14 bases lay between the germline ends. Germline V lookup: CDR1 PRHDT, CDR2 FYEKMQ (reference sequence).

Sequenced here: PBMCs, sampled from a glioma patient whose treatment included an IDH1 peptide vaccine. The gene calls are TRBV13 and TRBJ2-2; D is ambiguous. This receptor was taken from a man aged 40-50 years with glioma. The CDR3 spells CASSMRRATGELFF. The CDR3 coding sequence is TGTGCCAGCTCAATGCGACGCGCCACCGGGGAGCTGTTTTTT.